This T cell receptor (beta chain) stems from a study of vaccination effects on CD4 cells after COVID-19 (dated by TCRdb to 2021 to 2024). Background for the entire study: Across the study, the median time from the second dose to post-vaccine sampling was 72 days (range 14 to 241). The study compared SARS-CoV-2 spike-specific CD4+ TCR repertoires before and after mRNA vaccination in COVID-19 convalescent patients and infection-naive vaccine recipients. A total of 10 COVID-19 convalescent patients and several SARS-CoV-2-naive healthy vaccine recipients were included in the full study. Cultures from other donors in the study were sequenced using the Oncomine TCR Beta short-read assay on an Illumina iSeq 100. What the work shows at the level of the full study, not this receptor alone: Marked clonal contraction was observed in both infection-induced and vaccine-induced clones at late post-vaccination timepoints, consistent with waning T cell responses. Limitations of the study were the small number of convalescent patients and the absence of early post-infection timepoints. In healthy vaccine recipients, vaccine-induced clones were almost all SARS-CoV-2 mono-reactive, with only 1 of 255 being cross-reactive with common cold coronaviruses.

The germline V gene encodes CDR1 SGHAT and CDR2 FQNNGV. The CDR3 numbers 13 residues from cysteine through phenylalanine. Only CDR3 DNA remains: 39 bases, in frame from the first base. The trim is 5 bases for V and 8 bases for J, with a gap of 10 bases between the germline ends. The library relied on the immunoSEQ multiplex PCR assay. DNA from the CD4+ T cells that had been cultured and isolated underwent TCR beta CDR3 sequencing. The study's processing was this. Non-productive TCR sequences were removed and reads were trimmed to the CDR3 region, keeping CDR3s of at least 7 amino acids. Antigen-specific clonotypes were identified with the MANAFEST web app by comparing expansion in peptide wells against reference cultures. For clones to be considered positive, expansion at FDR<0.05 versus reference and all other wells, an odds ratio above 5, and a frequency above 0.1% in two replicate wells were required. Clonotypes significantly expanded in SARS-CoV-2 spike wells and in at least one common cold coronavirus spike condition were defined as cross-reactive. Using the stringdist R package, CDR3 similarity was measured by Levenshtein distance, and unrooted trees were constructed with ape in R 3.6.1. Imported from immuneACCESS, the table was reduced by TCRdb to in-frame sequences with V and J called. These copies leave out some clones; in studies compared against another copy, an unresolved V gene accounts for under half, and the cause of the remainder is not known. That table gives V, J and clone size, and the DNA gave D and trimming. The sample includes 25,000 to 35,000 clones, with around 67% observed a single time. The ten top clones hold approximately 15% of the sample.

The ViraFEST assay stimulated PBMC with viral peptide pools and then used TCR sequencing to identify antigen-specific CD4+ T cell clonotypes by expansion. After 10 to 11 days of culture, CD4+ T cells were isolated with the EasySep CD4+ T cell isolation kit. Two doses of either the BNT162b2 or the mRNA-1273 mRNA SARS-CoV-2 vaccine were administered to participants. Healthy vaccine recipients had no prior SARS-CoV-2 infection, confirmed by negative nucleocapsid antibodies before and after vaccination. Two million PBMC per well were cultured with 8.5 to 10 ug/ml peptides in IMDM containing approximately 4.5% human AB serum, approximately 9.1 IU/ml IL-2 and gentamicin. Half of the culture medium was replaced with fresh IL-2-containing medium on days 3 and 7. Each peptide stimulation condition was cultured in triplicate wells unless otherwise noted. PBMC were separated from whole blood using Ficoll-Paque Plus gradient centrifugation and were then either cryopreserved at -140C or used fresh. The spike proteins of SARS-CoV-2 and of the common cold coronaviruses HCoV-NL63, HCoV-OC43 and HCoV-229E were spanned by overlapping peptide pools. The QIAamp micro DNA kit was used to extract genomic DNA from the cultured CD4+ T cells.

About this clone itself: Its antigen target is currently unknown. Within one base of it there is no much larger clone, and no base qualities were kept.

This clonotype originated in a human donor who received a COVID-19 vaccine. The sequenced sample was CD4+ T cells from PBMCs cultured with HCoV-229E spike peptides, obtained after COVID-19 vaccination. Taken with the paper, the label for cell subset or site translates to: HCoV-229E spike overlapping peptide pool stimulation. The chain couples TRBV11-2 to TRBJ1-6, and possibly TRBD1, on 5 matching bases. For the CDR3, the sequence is CASSPDRYSPLHF. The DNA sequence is TGTGCCAGCAGCCCAGACAGATATTCACCCCTCCACTTT.